These 17 T cell receptor beta chains were sequenced from one sample in a study of monozygotic twins with cystic fibrosis. Generated by immunoSEQ multiplex PCR, the TCRdb table keeps only in-frame clones and is missing some. The sample yields tens of thousands of clones, roughly 96% seen once. Source material: blood. The receptors stem from a girl aged 2-10 years with cystic fibrosis.

V and J are TRBV7-9 and TRBJ2-3; 12 bases are shared with TRBD2. The CDR3 spans 17 residues. Trimming removed 5 bases from V and 4 bases from J; junction bases left unmatched: 10. The germline V gene has CDR1 SEHNR and CDR2 FQNEAQ (reference sequence). The CDR3 coding sequence is TGTGCCAGCAGCAAACGGACTAGCGGGACTCAGGCAGATACGCAGTATTTT. It translates to CASSKRTSGTQADTQYF.

The chain carries TRBV28 and TRBJ2-7; D may be TRBD2 (5 bases). Germline loops: CDR1 MDHEN, CDR2 SYDVKM. Trimming removed 3 bases from V and 0 bases from J, with 15 bases in between. The CDR3 consists of 16 residues. This CDR3 is CASSLAGREGSYEQYF. CDR3 DNA sequence: TGTGCCAGCAGTTTGGCAGGACGAGAGGGCTCCTACGAGCAGTACTTC.

The DNA for the CDR3 is TGTGCCAGCAGTGAAGCCGTTGGGCCGCATGAGCAGTTCTTC. The encoded protein is CASSEAVGPHEQFF. The chain couples TRBV6-1 to TRBJ2-1; D remains unclear. CDR1 MNHNS and CDR2 SASEGT come from the germline V gene. The length of the CDR3 is 14 residues. V lost 0 bases to trimming and J lost 8 bases, with 11 bases between them.

The chain carries TRBV18 and TRBJ2-3; the D is unclear. The CDR3 extends over 11 amino acids. Germline lookup yields CDR1 KGHSH and CDR2 LQKENI. Trimming took off 6 bases at V and 6 bases at J, with 7 bases between the two ends. The CDR3 region is CASSLGDTQYF. In DNA, the CDR3 is TGTGCCAGCTCCCTGGGGGATACGCAGTATTTT.

V is TRBV6-1 and J is TRBJ1-1, with unresolved D. The CDR3 has 12 residues. V was clipped by 8 bases and J by 0 bases, with 7 bases between them. CDR1 is MNHNS, CDR2 SASEGT, per germline. CDR3 DNA: TGTGCCAGCGGAACCATGAACACTGAAGCTTTCTTT. This codes for CASGTMNTEAFF.

The chain carries TRBV15 and TRBJ2-3; the match to TRBD2 covers 11 bases. Germline loops: CDR1 LNHNV, CDR2 YYDKDF (reference sequence). Trimming cost V 5 bases and J 1 base; bases outside gene matches: 5. The CDR3 covers 16 residues. Here the CDR3 reads CATSDGTSGGTDTQYF. CDR3 in DNA: TGTGCCACCAGCGATGGGACTAGCGGTGGCACAGATACGCAGTATTTT.

This chain joins TRBV11-2 and TRBJ2-3; TRBD2 agrees at 10 bases. Germline-derived CDR1 and CDR2 are SGHAT and FQNNGV. V dropped 1 base and J dropped 2; count of bases not matched to a gene: 9. The CDR3 length is 18 residues. As DNA, the CDR3 is TGTGCCAGCAGCTTAGGGAGGGCTAGCGGGAGTCCCACAGATACGCAGTATTTT. Amino acids: CASSLGRASGSPTDTQYF.

V and J are TRBV9 and TRBJ2-7, with 7 positions matching TRBD2. CDR1 and CDR2 (germline): SGDLS, YYNGEE. This CDR3 comprises 16 residues. The ends lost 0 bases at V and 0 bases at J; junction bases unmatched: 6. The CDR3 is CASSVGLASSSYEQYF. CDR3 sequence (DNA): TGTGCCAGCAGCGTAGGACTAGCCTCCAGCTCCTACGAGCAGTACTTC.

This chain links TRBV19 with TRBJ2-7, with D tentatively TRBD1 (6 bases). The CDR3 consists of 13 residues. In germline, CDR1 is LNHDA, CDR2 SQIVND (reference sequence). The germline V and J ends were trimmed by 4 bases and 1 base, with 8 bases remaining between them. The CDR3 DNA is TGTGCCAGTAGTACTGACAGGTCCTACGAGCAGTACTTC. Protein sequence: CASSTDRSYEQYF.

This sequence joins TRBV7-2 and TRBJ2-7; TRBD1 is a possible D gene (6 bases). V was pared by 5 bases and J by 0 bases, with 14 bases between. Germline CDR1 and CDR2: SGHTA and FQGNSA. The CDR3 sequence is 15 residues long. Here the CDR3 DNA reads TGTGCCAGCAGCCCAACCCAGGGGAGCTCCTACGAGCAGTACTTC. This translates into CASSPTQGSSYEQYF. The full variable domain, in which reference TRBV7-2 and TRBJ2-7 provide the parts outside the CDR3, is GAGVSQSPSNKVTEKGKDVELRCDPISGHTALYWYRQSLGQGLEFLIYFQGNSAPDKSGLPSDRFSAERTGGSVSTLTIQRTQQEDSAVYLCASSPTQGSSYEQYFGPGTRLTVT.

The rearrangement uses TRBV30 and TRBJ2-5, with D perhaps matching TRBD1 (6 bases). Matching the DNA end better, TRBJ2-7 makes the J call doubtful. Per the germline V gene, CDR1 is GTSNPN and CDR2 is SVGIG (reference sequence). The length of the CDR3 is 15 residues. The CDR3 reads CAWSRGQTSSYEQYF. The DNA of the CDR3 is TGTGCCTGGAGTCGCGGACAGACGAGCTCCTACGAGCAGTACTTC.

J is TRBJ1-2 and V is TRBV6-4, with TRBD1 matching 12 bases. J gave up 6 bases and V 6 bases, and 8 bases lay outside the gene matches. The CDR3 is 15 residues long. The V gene's germline CDR1 is MRHNA and CDR2 SNTAGT. The CDR3 DNA reads as TGTGCCAGCAGCCGACCGGGACAGGGGGCCAATGGCTACACCTTC. Amino acid sequence: CASSRPGQGANGYTF.

The V and J genes are TRBV10-3 and TRBJ1-5; the D gene is possibly TRBD1 (6 bases). The ends were cut back, 0 bases at V and 1 base at J, with 13 bases in the middle. The germline gives CDR1 ENHRY, CDR2 SYGVKD. CDR3 size: 17 residues. In DNA, the CDR3 is TGTGCCATCAGTGAGTCTGTGGGGGCTAAAAGCAATCAGCCCCAGCATTTT. As protein: CAISESVGAKSNQPQHF.

The genes are TRBV4-1 and TRBJ2-5; D is unresolved. CDR1 is MGHRA and CDR2 is YSYEKL in the germline V gene. The CDR3 has 11 amino acids. Trimming shortened V by 4 bases and J by 5 bases, and 5 bases separated the two germline ends. The chain's CDR3 is CASSPGETQYF. DNA for the CDR3: TGCGCCAGCAGCCCAGGCGAGACCCAGTACTTC.

V is TRBV5-1 and J is TRBJ2-1; 8 positions agree with TRBD2. The CDR3 runs 15 residues. Losses at the gene ends were 6 bases for V and 4 bases for J; bases not matched to a gene: 9. Germline V lookup: CDR1 SGHRS, CDR2 YFSETQ. In DNA, the CDR3 is TGCGCCAGCAATCCCCTAGCGGGCCCTTACAATGAGCAGTTCTTC. It yields the protein CASNPLAGPYNEQFF.

The chain joins TRBV9 to TRBJ2-1; D tentatively fits TRBD1 or TRBD2 (5 bases each). Trimming cost V 4 bases and J 9 bases, with 20 bases left between them. Germline V lookup: CDR1 SGDLS, CDR2 YYNGEE. The CDR3 has 15 amino acids. Here the CDR3 reads CASSSPGTRRSEQFF. CDR3 coding DNA: TGTGCCAGCAGCTCTCCCGGGACCCGCAGGAGTGAGCAGTTCTTC.

This CDR3 reads CASSQGTGGSYEQYF. CDR3 DNA: TGCGCCAGCAGCCAGGGGACAGGGGGCTCCTACGAGCAGTACTTC. The V call is TRBV4-1, the J call TRBJ2-7, with 11 bases that match TRBD1. Germline V lookup: CDR1 MGHRA, CDR2 YSYEKL. Trimming at V came to 3 bases and at J to 0 bases, leaving 1 base not matched to a gene. The CDR3 is made up of 15 amino acids.